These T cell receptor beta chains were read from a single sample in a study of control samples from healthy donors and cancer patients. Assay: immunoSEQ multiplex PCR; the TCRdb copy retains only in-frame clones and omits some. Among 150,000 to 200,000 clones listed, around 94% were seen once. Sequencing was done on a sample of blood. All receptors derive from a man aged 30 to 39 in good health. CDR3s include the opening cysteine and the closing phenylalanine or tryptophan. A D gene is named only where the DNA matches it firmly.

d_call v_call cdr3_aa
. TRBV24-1 CATSDFKGGQETQYF
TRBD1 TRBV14 CASSQKRQGVSEQYF
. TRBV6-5 CASSYSGPPGELFF
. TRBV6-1 CASSEGEGVWGVTEAFF
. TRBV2 CASRATVSLNYGYTF
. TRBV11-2 CASFGVLGGSYEQYF
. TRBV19 CASSITAGGTEAFF
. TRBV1 CTLGGQGARNEQFF
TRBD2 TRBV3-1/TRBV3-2 CASSPGTSGGTNTGELFF
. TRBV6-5 CASRGGNTEAFF
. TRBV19 CASSYGRLNGELFF
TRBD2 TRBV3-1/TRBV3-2 CASSLSQGLATHNEQFF
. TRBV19 CASSTPLGPSNTGELFF
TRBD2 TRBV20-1 CSASGSGGTYSYNEQFF
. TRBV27 CASSTRPGGDQPQHF
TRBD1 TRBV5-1 CASSTGQGRNYGYTF
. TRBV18 CASSPKDEQFF
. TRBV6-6 CASSYSQGIYEQYF
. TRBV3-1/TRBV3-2 CASSLPGNTQYF
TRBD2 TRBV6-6 CASSPLREGLYEQYF
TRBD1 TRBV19 CASSHDRGPNTEAFF
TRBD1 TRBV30 CAWSRDRGGKVSNQPQHF
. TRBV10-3 CAISGRGGTMNTEAFF
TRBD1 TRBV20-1 CSASQTGHTGELFF
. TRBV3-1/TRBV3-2 CASAGTDPPGNIQYF
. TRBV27 CASSLERQTGELFF
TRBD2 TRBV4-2 CASSQGLAEVYNEQFF
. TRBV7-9 CASSSRDFSSYEQYF
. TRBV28 CASSLVRWGPLHF
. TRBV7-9 CASIPRDASSYEQYF
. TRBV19 CASSIGGRGNTEAFF
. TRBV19 CASSSRTADSPLHF
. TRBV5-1 CASSLTGNSNQPQHF
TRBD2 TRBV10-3 CAISAGLAGGLYEQYF
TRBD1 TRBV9 CASSPRTGTYEQYF
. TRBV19 CASSIGAGGQTEAFF
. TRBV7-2 CASSLDSSYNSPLHF
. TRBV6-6 CASSLGGPVVPEAFF
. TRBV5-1 CASSPGQTSADTQYF
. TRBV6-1 CASSEEWGYSNQPQHF
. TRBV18 CASSPIRGYEQYF
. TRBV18 CASSGINGNTIYF
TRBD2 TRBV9 CASSSRTSGRSADTQYF
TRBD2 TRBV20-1 CSASRDAGGLQETQYF
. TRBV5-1 CASSLDRSYEQYF
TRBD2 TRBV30 CAWSVGTSGGSGVF
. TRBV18 CASSPGQGNGYTF
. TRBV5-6 CASSGGLFGETQYF
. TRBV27 CASSPLGGNQPQHF
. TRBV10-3 CAISGTVYEQYF
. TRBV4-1 CASSQVYSFQETQYF
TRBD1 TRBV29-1 CSSPGQGVAETQYF
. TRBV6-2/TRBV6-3 CASSLGGAGNQPQHF